Sequencing of this T cell receptor beta chain was carried out in a study of response to subunit inactivated influenza vaccine. Study-level results: Authors suggested each seasonal flu vaccination may recruit only limited numbers of new T cells.

On this clonotype: Its target is unknown.

The germline V gene encodes CDR1 ENHRY and CDR2 SYGVKD. This CDR3 is built from 13 residues. Trimming cost V 9 bases and J 2 bases, with 13 bases left between them. TCRdb reprocessed the RT-PCR reads with MiXCR, giving one entry per CDR3 protein. The data show about 480,000 distinct CDR3 sequences, approximately 13% seen once. The V gene is TRBV10-3, the J gene TRBJ1-2; a weak D match, TRBD1 (5 bases). This TCR derives from a middle-aged man who received an inactivated influenza vaccine. The sequenced sample was PBMCs from blood, obtained more than 35 days after vaccination. CDR3: CAIKQDINYGYTF. The CDR3 bases are TGTGCCATTAAACAGGACATAAACTATGGCTACACCTTC.